Below are 2 T cell receptor beta chains sequenced from a single sample in a study of response to subunit inactivated influenza vaccine. TCRdb used MiXCR to reprocess the RT-PCR reads, holding one entry per CDR3 protein. The profile shows a few hundred thousand distinct CDR3 sequences, approximately 14% of them singletons. This specimen consisted of PBMCs from blood, obtained less than 13 days after vaccination. The receptors come from a man aged 45-60 years who received an inactivated influenza vaccine.

This rearrangement joins TRBV7-2 to TRBJ2-1; TRBD2 agrees at 10 bases. V gave up 5 bases and J gave up 12 bases; unmatched junction bases: 10. The CDR3 covers 14 residues. Germline CDR1 and CDR2: SGHTA and FQGNSA. CDR3 sequence (DNA): TGTGCCAGCAGCGAGGGACTAGCGTTCGTAGCGCAGTTCTTC. The encoded protein is CASSEGLAFVAQFF.

The chain combines TRBV20-1 with TRBJ2-2; D is possibly TRBD2 (5 bases). CDR3 length equals 16 residues. V dropped 0 bases and J dropped 5 bases, with 16 bases sitting between them. Germline CDR1 and CDR2: DFQATT and SNEGSKA (reference sequence). The CDR3 DNA is TGCAGTGCTAGAGATGCTCAGGCCCCGGGGACCGGGGAGCTGTTTTTT. Its protein is CSARDAQAPGTGELFF.